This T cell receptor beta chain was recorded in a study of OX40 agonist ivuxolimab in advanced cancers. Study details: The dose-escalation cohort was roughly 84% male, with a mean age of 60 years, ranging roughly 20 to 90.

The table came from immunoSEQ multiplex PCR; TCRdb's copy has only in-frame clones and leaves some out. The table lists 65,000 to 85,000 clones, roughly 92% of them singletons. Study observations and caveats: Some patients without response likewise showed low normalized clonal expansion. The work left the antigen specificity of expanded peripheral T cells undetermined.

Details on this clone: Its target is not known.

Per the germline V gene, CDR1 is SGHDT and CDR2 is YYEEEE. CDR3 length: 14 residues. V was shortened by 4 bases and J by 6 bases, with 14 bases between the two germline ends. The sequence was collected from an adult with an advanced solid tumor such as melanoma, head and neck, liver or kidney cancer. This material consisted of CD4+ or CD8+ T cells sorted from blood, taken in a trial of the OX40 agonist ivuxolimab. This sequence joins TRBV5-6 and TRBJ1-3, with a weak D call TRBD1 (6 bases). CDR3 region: CASSPWPGENTIYF. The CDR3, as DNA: TGTGCCAGCAGCCCTTGGCCAGGGGAAAACACCATATATTTT.